Listed below are T cell receptor beta chains from one sample, sequenced in a study of control samples from healthy donors and cancer patients. The table came from immunoSEQ multiplex PCR; TCRdb's copy has only in-frame clones and leaves some out. The repertoire includes more than 150,000 clones, over 85% of them detected once, and over 1.3% sits in the top ten. Sample: blood. The receptors were gathered from a man younger than 35 in good health. CDR3s leave out the opening cysteine and the closing phenylalanine or tryptophan.

len,j_gene,v_gene,CDR3aa
9,TRBJ2-7,TRBV2,ASSVTYEQY
15,TRBJ1-5,TRBV6-1,ASSDLYPARGNQPQH
16,TRBJ2-1,TRBV27,ASSSRLGVAGLSDEQF
11,TRBJ1-2,TRBV10-3,AIRDGTLDGYT
12,TRBJ1-6,TRBV27,ASSLTDYNSPLH
11,TRBJ1-1,TRBV15,ATSRDMNREAF
15,TRBJ2-3,TRBV6-1,ASSGRALQRGGDTQY
6,TRBJ1-2,TRBV20-1,RVGALT
14,TRBJ1-1,TRBV5-5,ASSLLGGLMSTEAF
15,TRBJ2-3,TRBV2,ASRLLLAGGPTDTQY
10,TRBJ2-5,TRBV29-1,SVEGLGETQY
14,TRBJ1-6,TRBV5-1,ASSEQGGSYNSPLH
11,TRBJ1-1,TRBV10-3,AISYDRDTEAF
13,TRBJ1-4,TRBV24-1,ATSERRGEGEKLF
9,TRBJ1-6,TRBV7-9,ASSGNSPLH
11,TRBJ1-3,TRBV4-1,ASSHRYGNTIY
11,TRBJ2-3,TRBV29-1,SGGDTDTDTQY
13,TRBJ2-2,TRBV5-1,ASSLGGLNTGELF
12,TRBJ1-6,TRBV11-2,ASSHTRTDSPLH
13,TRBJ1-1,TRBV14,ASSQTHSGDTEAF
15,TRBJ1-5,TRBV18,ASSENRGLASNQPQH
14,TRBJ1-2,TRBV14,ASSQGFVGQSYGYT
14,TRBJ1-1,TRBV4-1,ASISTGVVKGTEAF
11,TRBJ1-2,TRBV24-1,ATSSSSNYGYT
16,TRBJ1-6,TRBV9,ASSPTPGTEIYNSPLH
12,TRBJ1-2,TRBV10-3,AIREAGPNYGYT
13,TRBJ2-6,TRBV27,ASRSGGTGANVLT